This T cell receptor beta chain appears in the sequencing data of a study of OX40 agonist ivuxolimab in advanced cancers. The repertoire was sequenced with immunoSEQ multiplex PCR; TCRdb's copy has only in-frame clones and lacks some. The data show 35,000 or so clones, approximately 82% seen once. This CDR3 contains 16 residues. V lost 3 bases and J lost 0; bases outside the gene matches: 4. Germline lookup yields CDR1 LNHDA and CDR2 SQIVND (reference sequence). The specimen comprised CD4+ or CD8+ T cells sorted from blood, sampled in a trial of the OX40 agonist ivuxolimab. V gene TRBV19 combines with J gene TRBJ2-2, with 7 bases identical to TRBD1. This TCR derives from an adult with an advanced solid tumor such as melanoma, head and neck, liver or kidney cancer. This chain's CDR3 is CASSIGQGANTGELFF. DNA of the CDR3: TGTGCCAGTAGTATCGGTCAGGGGGCGAACACCGGGGAGCTGTTTTTT.